Each of the 19 T cell receptor beta chains below was sequenced from the same sample in a study of T-cell memory formation after mild COVID-19. In TCRdb, the 5' RACE reads were re-called with MiXCR into one record per CDR3 protein. The sample gives about 350,000 distinct CDR3 sequences, roughly 13% of which show up once; over 20% is in the top ten. Sequencing was carried out using PBMCs or a T cell subset sorted from them (not recorded which). The receptors derive from a man aged 18 to 35 who had mild COVID-19 (a few samples of this study predate the infection). Cell type and time point are not known.

This clonotype was counted a few times. The rearrangement uses TRBV3-1 and TRBJ2-3; D is ambiguous. Germline V gene sequence: CDR1 LGHDT, CDR2 YNNKEL (reference sequence). Trimming removed 1 base from V and 2 bases from J, with 4 bases in between. The CDR3 has 13 residues. The CDR3 reads CASSQALTDTQYF. Here the CDR3 DNA reads TGTGCCAGCAGCCAAGCCCTCACAGATACGCAGTATTTT.

This clonotype was detected a few times. The V call is TRBV24-1, the J call TRBJ2-3, with D perhaps being TRBD1 or TRBD2 (5 bases each). Deletions cut 1 base from V and 3 bases from J, with 13 bases between. Germline CDR1 and CDR2: KGHDR and SFDVKD. This CDR3 contains 16 residues. The CDR3 here is CATSDFQFGGTDTQYF. Written as DNA, the CDR3 is TGTGCCACCAGTGATTTTCAGTTTGGGGGTACAGATACGCAGTATTTT.

This chain joins TRBV15 and TRBJ1-4; D gene unclear. V was shortened by 5 bases and J by 7 bases, with 11 bases between the two germline ends. The CDR3 length is 13 residues. Germline values: CDR1 LNHNV, CDR2 YYDKDF (reference sequence). CDR3 sequence: CATSSPSTEKLFF. CDR3 bases: TGTGCCACCAGCTCCCCGTCAACTGAAAAACTGTTTTTT.

This chain joins TRBV18 and TRBJ1-5; D gene unclear. With 3 bases removed from V and 6 bases from J, the gap between germline ends came to 9 bases. CDR1 and CDR2 (germline): KGHSH, LQKENI. This CDR3 is 13 amino acids long. CDR3 loop: CASSPEGLQPQHF. For the CDR3, the DNA is TGTGCCAGCTCACCGGAGGGTCTTCAGCCCCAGCATTTT.

This clonotype was picked up one time. The rearrangement links TRBV9 to TRBJ1-2, with 7 nucleotides matching TRBD1. Trimming at V came to 1 base and at J to 6 bases, leaving 6 bases not matched to a gene. Germline loops: CDR1 SGDLS, CDR2 YYNGEE. This CDR3 is 14 amino acids long. The CDR3 protein is CASSVLSQGDGYTF. CDR3 bases: TGTGCCAGCAGCGTACTCTCGCAGGGGGATGGCTACACCTTC.

The sample holds a few counts of this clonotype. This chain joins TRBV4-1 and TRBJ1-1; no definite D call. Between the trimmed V and J ends, which lost 1 base and 3 bases, there was a span of 9 bases. The CDR3 contains 14 residues. Looked up from germline, CDR1 is MGHRA and CDR2 is YSYEKL. CDR3 amino acids: CASSQVFSDTEAFF. The CDR3 coding sequence is TGCGCCAGCAGCCAAGTCTTTTCTGACACTGAAGCTTTCTTT.

DNA of the CDR3: TGTGCCAGCAGCGTCGGGGGAAACACCGGGGAGCTGTTTTTT. Translating it yields CASSVGGNTGELFF. The V call is TRBV9, the J call TRBJ2-2; the D gene is possibly TRBD2 (6 bases). Between the trimmed V and J ends, which lost 2 bases and 2 bases, there was a span of 7 bases. The CDR3 length is 14 residues. Germline CDR1 SGDLS, CDR2 YYNGEE.

In its sample, this clonotype was seen a few times. The rearrangement joins TRBV6-6 to TRBJ2-7; TRBD1 matches 8 bases. CDR1 is MNHNY, CDR2 SVGAGI, per germline (reference sequence). The CDR3 sequence is 13 residues long. With 5 bases clipped from V and 5 bases from J, the junction kept 5 bases outside the gene matches. The CDR3 DNA reads TGTGCCAGCAGTCGGACAGGGATCCACGAGCAGTACTTC. Encoded protein: CASSRTGIHEQYF.

The sample holds a few counts of this clonotype. The chain couples TRBV3-1 to TRBJ2-5; 15 nucleotides agree with TRBD2. This CDR3 region has 16 residues. Germline CDR1 and CDR2: LGHDT and YNNKEL (reference sequence). The junction had 7 bases not matched to a gene; V was cut back by 7 bases and J by 4 bases. CDR3 nucleotide sequence: TGTGCCAGCAAATGGACTAGCGGGGGGGCCGTAGAGACCCAGTACTTC. This codes for CASKWTSGGAVETQYF.

The rearrangement uses TRBV7-6 and TRBJ1-6, with D uncertain. CDR1 SGHVS and CDR2 FNYEAQ come from the germline V gene. The CDR3 is made up of 17 amino acids. Trimming pared 5 bases from V and 14 bases from J, leaving 28 bases between. In nucleotides, the CDR3 is TGTGCCAGCAGCCGTAATGGGAAGCTCAACCAAGTAGAGTCCCTCCACTTT. Translation gives CASSRNGKLNQVESLHF.

This clonotype has just a few counts. V and J are TRBV12-3 or TRBV12-4 and TRBJ2-2; no clear D. This CDR3 is 15 amino acids long. The ends were cut back, 7 bases at V and 0 bases at J, with 12 bases in the middle. CDR3 DNA sequence: TGTGCCAGCAAATCCTGGCAAGCGAACACCGGGGAGCTGTTTTTT. Protein: CASKSWQANTGELFF.

This clonotype was observed a few times. The CDR3, as DNA: TGTGCCAGCAGTGACATCCGTCAGGTGGGCACTGAAGCTTTCTTT. Amino acid sequence: CASSDIRQVGTEAFF. This rearrangement joins TRBV6-5 to TRBJ1-1; D uncertain. The CDR3 totals 15 residues. V lost 5 bases and J 4 bases, leaving 17 bases between the germline ends. Germline assignment: CDR1 MNHEY and CDR2 SVGAGI.

This chain links TRBV5-5 with TRBJ1-1; tentative D call: TRBD1 (5 bases). V lost 0 bases and J 8 bases, leaving 11 bases between the germline ends. Germline loops: CDR1 SGHKS, CDR2 YYEKEE (reference sequence). There are 13 residues in the CDR3. DNA for the CDR3: TGTGCCAGCAGCTTGGCCGGGGACGGGGAAGCTTTCTTT. Amino acid sequence: CASSLAGDGEAFF.

This clonotype was counted a few times. The V and J genes are TRBV2 and TRBJ2-7, with D perhaps matching TRBD2 (5 bases). V was clipped by 3 bases and J by 7 bases, with 13 bases between them. Germline CDR1 reads SNHLY; CDR2 reads FYNNEI. CDR3 length: 13 amino acids. CDR3 loop: CASSDLGVGEQYV. CDR3 DNA: TGTGCCAGCAGTGATCTCGGGGTGGGTGAGCAGTACGTC.

The chain uses TRBV3-1 and TRBJ2-1; either TRBD1 or TRBD2 may fit D (5 bases each). V was clipped by 4 bases and J by 4 bases, with 20 bases between them. CDR1 and CDR2 from the germline V gene are LGHDT and YNNKEL (reference sequence). The CDR3 is 17 amino acids. The CDR3 region is CASSLIASGLRYNEQFF. CDR3 in DNA: TGTGCCAGCAGCCTTATCGCTTCGGGGCTCCGATACAATGAGCAGTTCTTC.

This clonotype was detected only a few times. The CDR3 loop is CASSWGNTGELFF. The CDR3 DNA is TGTGCCAGCAGTTGGGGGAACACCGGGGAGCTGTTTTTT. The chain is built from TRBV6-2 or TRBV6-3 and TRBJ2-2; D is ambiguous. V lost 4 bases and J lost 1, with 4 bases in between. The CDR3 length is 13 residues. Per the germline V gene, CDR1 is MNHEY and CDR2 is SVGEGT.

A few counts support this clonotype. V usage is TRBV4-2 and J usage is TRBJ2-1; possible D gene TRBD1, 5 bases. V shed 0 bases and J shed 1 base, with 10 bases lying between them. The CDR3 extends over 16 amino acids. Looked up from germline, CDR1 is LGHNA and CDR2 is YNFKEQ. CDR3 protein: CASSQDPGPSYNEQFF. The CDR3 bases are TGTGCCAGCAGCCAAGATCCAGGGCCGTCCTACAATGAGCAGTTCTTC.

In its sample, this clonotype was seen a few times. J is TRBJ2-7 and V is TRBV6-6; 10 nucleotides align to TRBD1. V lost 6 bases, J lost 0 bases, and 11 bases stayed unmatched. The CDR3 is 17 amino acids. Germline V gene sequence: CDR1 MNHNY, CDR2 SVGAGI (reference sequence). The CDR3 loop is CASSPPPGTGVSYEQYF. In nucleotides, the CDR3 is TGTGCCAGCAGCCCACCCCCCGGGACAGGGGTCTCCTACGAGCAGTACTTC.

This clonotype was seen a handful of times. The J gene is TRBJ2-2, the V gene TRBV4-1; 7 bases are a match to TRBD2. Trimming at V came to 1 base and at J to 0 bases, leaving 11 bases not matched to a gene. Germline V gives CDR1 MGHRA, CDR2 YSYEKL. The CDR3 totals 19 residues. The CDR3 coding sequence is TGCGCCAGCAGCCAAGCTCACAAGCGGGGAGCTGCGAACACCGGGGAGCTGTTTTTT. Amino acid sequence: CASSQAHKRGAANTGELFF.